One sample yielded the 2 T cell receptor beta chains listed below, sequenced in a study of human CD8 memory T cell subsets. UMI-labeled 5' RACE yielded the TCR beta libraries. For each CDR3 protein, TCRdb gives one entry from its re-call of the 5' RACE reads, without DNA. The repertoire table contains around 11,000 distinct CDR3 sequences. Sequences were obtained from CD8+ stem-like memory T cells (TSCM and TCM) sorted from PBMCs. Specified subset: stem-like memory CD8 T cells (TSTEM), CCR7+ PD-1- TIGIT-. The receptors originated from a human donor in good health.

This clonotype is classed as medium-sized by frequency. The chain couples TRBV18 to TRBJ2-7; TCRdb designates TRBD1, a call that cannot be tested without DNA. The CDR3 extends over 15 amino acids. Germline CDR1 and CDR2: KGHSH and LQKENI. CDR3 loop: CASSPTGTGNYEQYF.

CDR3: CATGEDREMDEQFF. This chain uses TRBV24-1 with TRBJ2-1; the TRBD1 assignment by TCRdb is unverifiable without DNA. CDR3 length: 14 residues. Germline V CDR1 and CDR2: KGHDR, SFDVKD.